This T cell receptor beta chain emerged from a study of blood T cell repertoires in COVID-19. Study-wide context: Sample material is recorded as cDNA or gDNA derived from T cells, B-cell-depleted T cells, or PBMCs.

Across roughly 25 US areas, participants ranged in age from about 18 to 89 years. Per the authors' pipeline: It was from reference gene primer amplification that nucleated cell counts were estimated. Using immunoSEQ multiplex PCR, the repertoire was profiled, and TCRdb retains in-frame clones only, with some absent. V and J calls and clone size come straight from that table; D and trimming were deduced from the DNA. The sample contains about 220,000 clones, approximately 90% of which appear only once. The specimen was PBMCs or T cells enriched from blood (not recorded which). The clonotype originates from a woman in her forties with acute COVID-19.

The CDR3 nucleotides are TGTGCCAGCAGTGAAGAGTTTCCCGGGACAGCTGGAAACACCATATATTTT. This encodes CASSEEFPGTAGNTIYF. The chain uses TRBV2 and TRBJ1-3; 7 bases fit TRBD1. The CDR3 has 17 amino acids. The V gene end was trimmed by 1 base and the J gene end by 2 bases; junction bases not matched to a gene: 8. The germline V gene has CDR1 SNHLY and CDR2 FYNNEI.